These 12 T cell receptor beta chains originate from one sample sequenced in a study of blood T cell repertoires in COVID-19. Produced via immunoSEQ multiplex PCR; TCRdb's table is partial and in-frame only. Seen here are approximately 250,000 clones, over 75% observed once, and the top ten hold around 7.8%. Sequencing used peripheral blood. Receptors were obtained from a human donor in a cohort sampled during active COVID-19.

The chain couples TRBV6-4 to TRBJ2-3; TRBD2 aligns across 8 bases. V gave up 5 bases and J gave up 2 bases; unmatched junction bases: 6. Per the germline V gene, CDR1 is MRHNA and CDR2 is SNTAGT. This CDR3 comprises 15 residues. CDR3 amino acids: CASSLAGGSTDTQYF. In DNA, the CDR3 is TGTGCCAGCAGTCTGGCGGGGGGATCCACAGATACGCAGTATTTT.

For the CDR3, the DNA is TGTGCCAGCAGCTCGTCCGGGACAGACAATCAGCCCCAGCATTTT. Amino acid sequence: CASSSSGTDNQPQHF. This sequence joins TRBV9 and TRBJ1-5; 7 bases line up with TRBD1. This CDR3 is built from 15 residues. Unmatched junction bases numbered 7, after V lost 4 bases and J lost 3 bases. Germline V gene data show CDR1 as SGDLS and CDR2 as YYNGEE.

J is TRBJ1-4 and V is TRBV7-2, with 7 bases identical to TRBD1. J lost 8 bases, V lost 5 bases, and 14 bases had no gene match. The CDR3 sequence is 16 residues long. The V gene's germline CDR1 is SGHTA and CDR2 FQGNSA. DNA for the CDR3: TGTGCCAGCAGCCTTCAACCGACAGGGTATAGGGAAAAACTGTTTTTT. Amino acids: CASSLQPTGYREKLFF.

Ten or more counts support this clone. This chain joins TRBV5-6 and TRBJ2-3; D remains ambiguous. V lost 1 base, J lost 10 bases, and 10 bases lay in between. Germline CDR1 is SGHDT and CDR2 is YYEEEE. The CDR3 runs to 12 residues. The CDR3 bases are TGTGCCAGCAGCTTGTACGGTGATGCGCAGTATTTT. Its protein is CASSLYGDAQYF.

The rearrangement uses TRBV7-9 and TRBJ2-1; the D gene is possibly TRBD2 (6 bases). The germline V and J ends were trimmed by 5 bases and 10 bases, with 15 bases remaining between them. CDR3 length: 13 residues. The germline gives CDR1 SEHNR, CDR2 FQNEAQ (reference sequence). The CDR3 loop reads CASSPRDRREQFF. CDR3 DNA: TGTGCCAGCAGCCCGCGGGACCGTCGGGAGCAGTTCTTC.

The rearrangement joins TRBV6-5 to TRBJ1-5, with TRBD1 matching 7 bases. With V trimmed by 6 bases and J by 4 bases, 6 bases remained unmatched. Germline assignment: CDR1 MNHEY and CDR2 SVGAGI. This CDR3 contains 14 residues. CDR3 protein: CASRQGLRNQPQHF. The CDR3 DNA is TGTGCCAGCAGACAGGGGCTTAGGAATCAGCCCCAGCATTTT.

V is TRBV2 and J is TRBJ1-2; 7 bases agree with TRBD1. Trimming removed 6 bases from V and 6 bases from J; junction bases left unmatched: 10. There are 14 residues in the CDR3. The V gene's germline CDR1 is SNHLY and CDR2 FYNNEI. The CDR3 DNA is TGTGCCAGCAGGGGGGACAGTCTGTCCCATGGCTACACCTTC. This codes for CASRGDSLSHGYTF.

This clone was counted between two and nine times. The rearrangement links TRBV5-4 to TRBJ1-2; 9 bases line up with TRBD1. V shed 3 bases and J 5 bases; nucleotides not matched to a gene: 5. The CDR3 is 14 amino acids. CDR1 and CDR2 (germline): SGHNT, YYREEE (reference sequence). The CDR3 loop reads CASSSGQGRYGYTF. CDR3 in DNA: TGTGCCAGCAGCTCGGGACAGGGTCGATATGGCTACACCTTC.

The chain couples TRBV18 to TRBJ2-7, with D possibly matching TRBD1 (6 bases). The germline CDR1 and CDR2 sequences are KGHSH and LQKENI. There are 14 residues in the CDR3. Trimming removed 2 bases at V and 2 bases at J, with 10 bases between. The chain's CDR3 is CASSPAGGPYEQYF. CDR3 bases: TGTGCCAGCTCACCAGCTGGGGGCCCCTACGAGCAGTACTTC.

This chain links TRBV7-2 with TRBJ2-5; a possible D gene is TRBD2 (7 bases). Per germline, CDR1 SGHTA and CDR2 FQGNSA. There are 14 residues in the CDR3. V shed 6 bases and J shed 1 base, with 12 bases lying between them. The CDR3 nucleotides read TGTGCCAGCAGTCCTCGGGGGGCCCAAGAGACCCAGTACTTC. This codes for CASSPRGAQETQYF.

The V call is TRBV28, the J call TRBJ1-4, with a weak D call TRBD1 (6 bases). The CDR3 has 14 amino acids. V lost 4 bases, J lost 3 bases, and 9 bases lay in between. Germline values: CDR1 MDHEN, CDR2 SYDVKM. CDR3 sequence (DNA): TGTGCCAGCAGTTCAGGGGTTGCTAATGAAAAACTGTTTTTT. It translates to CASSSGVANEKLFF.

Details on this clone: Other DNA variants within this sample encode the same CDR3. This rearrangement joins TRBV7-2 to TRBJ1-1, with D perhaps TRBD1 (5 bases). The V and J ends lost 1 base and 1 base respectively, with 7 bases between them. CDR3 length: 14 amino acids. CDR1 is SGHTA and CDR2 is FQGNSA in the germline V gene. The CDR3 region is CASSLGGGNTEAFF. The CDR3 DNA reads as TGTGCCAGCAGCTTAGGGGGGGGGAACACTGAAGCTTTCTTT.